The next 27 T cell receptor beta chains were all read from a single sample in a study of T cell responses to AZD1222 COVID-19 vaccine. Only in-frame clones appear in the TCRdb table, and some are missing; sequencing was by immunoSEQ multiplex PCR. Among over 50,000 clones listed, approximately 88% were seen once. The material sequenced was peripheral blood, taken 28 days after the second AZD1222 dose. All receptors derive from an adult who received the AZD1222 COVID-19 vaccine.

The rearrangement uses TRBV5-1 and TRBJ2-3; no definite D call. The V end lost 5 bases, the J end lost 9 bases, and 10 bases lay between the germline ends. Germline CDR1 reads SGHRS; CDR2 reads YFSETQ. This CDR3 has 11 amino acids. The CDR3 here is CASSAFVTQYF. The CDR3 DNA is TGCGCCAGCAGTGCCTTCGTGACGCAGTATTTT.

The chain carries TRBV4-3 and TRBJ2-1; the D is unclear. The CDR3 loop spans 13 amino acids. Between the trimmed V and J ends, which lost 5 bases and 6 bases, there was a span of 11 bases. Germline lookup yields CDR1 LGHNA and CDR2 YSLEER. The DNA of the CDR3 is TGCGCCAGCAGCGGCCGGGCCTTCAATGAGCAGTTCTTC. It translates to CASSGRAFNEQFF.

The V gene is TRBV30, the J gene TRBJ2-1; 16 nucleotides align to TRBD2. J was trimmed by 6 bases and V by 0 bases; bases with no gene match: 2. The CDR3 covers 16 residues. Germline values: CDR1 GTSNPN, CDR2 SVGIG (reference sequence). Written as DNA, the CDR3 is TGTGCCTGGAGTGTAGGGACTAGCGGGAGGGGCAATGAGCAGTTCTTC. Protein: CAWSVGTSGRGNEQFF.

V and J are TRBV30 and TRBJ1-3; TRBD1 might be the D (5 bases). Trimming took 3 bases from V and 4 from J, leaving 16 bases between them. This CDR3 contains 15 residues. Per germline, CDR1 GTSNPN and CDR2 SVGIG (reference sequence). The CDR3 loop reads CAWSVPLGVGNTIYF. The DNA for the CDR3 is TGTGCCTGGAGCGTCCCCCTAGGGGTCGGAAACACCATATATTTT.

J is TRBJ1-4 and V is TRBV6-5; D remains ambiguous. V was pared by 5 bases and J by 8 bases, with 12 bases between. Germline CDR1 reads MNHEY; CDR2 reads SVGAGI. The CDR3 length is 13 residues. CDR3 in amino acids: CASSPGLREKLFF. CDR3 in DNA: TGTGCCAGCAGTCCCGGACTGAGAGAAAAACTGTTTTTT.

V usage is TRBV29-1 and J usage is TRBJ1-1, with 9 positions matching TRBD1. The CDR3 is 12 residues long. Germline V CDR1 and CDR2: SQVTM, ANQGSEA. With V trimmed by 6 bases and J by 5 bases, 4 bases remained unmatched. Written as DNA, the CDR3 is TGCAGCGTGGACAGGGGAGGGACTGAAGCTTTCTTT. Amino acids: CSVDRGGTEAFF.

V is TRBV9 and J is TRBJ1-3; 9 nucleotides agree with TRBD1. Germline assignment: CDR1 SGDLS and CDR2 YYNGEE. V lost 3 bases, J lost 2 bases, and 6 bases stayed unmatched. This CDR3 spans 16 amino acids. CDR3 DNA sequence: TGTGCCAGCAGCGGACAGGGGGTTGAAGCTGGAAACACCATATATTTT. Translation gives CASSGQGVEAGNTIYF.

This chain joins TRBV7-2 and TRBJ2-3; tentatively, D is TRBD1 or TRBD2 (5 bases each). V was clipped by 2 bases and J by 8 bases, with 17 bases between them. This CDR3 is built from 15 residues. The germline V gene has CDR1 SGHTA and CDR2 FQGNSA. CDR3 protein: CASSLRGPSPITQYF. For the CDR3, the DNA is TGTGCCAGCAGCTTACGGGGACCCTCCCCCATTACGCAGTATTTT. Full variable domain (outside the CDR3, taken from reference TRBV7-2 and TRBJ2-3): GAGVSQSPSNKVTEKGKDVELRCDPISGHTALYWYRQSLGQGLEFLIYFQGNSAPDKSGLPSDRFSAERTGGSVSTLTIQRTQQEDSAVYLCASSLRGPSPITQYFGPGTRLTVL.

The gene calls are TRBV30 and TRBJ1-1; D is unclear. Germline assignment: CDR1 GTSNPN and CDR2 SVGIG (reference sequence). Between the trimmed V and J ends, which lost 5 bases and 4 bases, there was a span of 17 bases. This CDR3 has 14 amino acids. CDR3 nucleotide sequence: TGTGCCTGGGAAGGCCTCGGGCTCGGCACTGAAGCTTTCTTT. This translates into CAWEGLGLGTEAFF.

This rearrangement joins TRBV5-1 to TRBJ1-1, with 9 positions matching TRBD1. J was trimmed by 1 base and V by 4 bases; bases with no gene match: 5. CDR3 length equals 15 residues. Germline assignment: CDR1 SGHRS and CDR2 YFSETQ. For the CDR3, the DNA is TGCGCCAGCAGCCCAGGGGGACAGGGGAACACTGAAGCTTTCTTT. It encodes CASSPGGQGNTEAFF.

CDR3 bases: TGTGCCAGCTCACCCGGGACTAGCCTCGAGCCTTCCTACAATGAGCAGTTCTTC. It translates to CASSPGTSLEPSYNEQFF. The chain carries TRBV18 and TRBJ2-1; 9 positions agree with TRBD2. The CDR3 extends over 18 amino acids. V gave up 3 bases and J gave up 1 base; unmatched junction bases: 10. Germline lookup yields CDR1 KGHSH and CDR2 LQKENI.

This clone occurred a few times. For the CDR3, the DNA is TGCACCAGCAGCCAAGGTTGGAACACTGAAGCTTTCTTT. It encodes CTSSQGWNTEAFF. The rearrangement uses TRBV1 and TRBJ1-1. TRBV1 is a listed pseudogene. The CDR3 runs 13 residues.

The chain recombines TRBV3-1 (or the pseudogene TRBV3-2) with TRBJ2-3, with no clear D. The CDR3 totals 13 residues. Germline-derived CDR1 and CDR2 are LGHDT and YNNKEL (reference sequence). V was clipped by 1 base and J by 6 bases, with 8 bases between them. DNA for the CDR3: TGTGCCAGCAGCCAAGCCTCCGGGGATACGCAGTATTTT. Translating gives CASSQASGDTQYF.

This clone was found a few times. This chain connects TRBV29-1 to TRBJ1-1; D unresolved. The length of the CDR3 is 10 residues. Trimming took off 6 bases at V and 6 bases at J, with 8 bases between the two ends. CDR1 and CDR2 (germline): SQVTM, ANQGSEA. CDR3 residues: CSVEGPEAFF. The CDR3 nucleotides read TGCAGCGTGGAGGGTCCTGAAGCTTTCTTT.

The chain combines TRBV12-3 or TRBV12-4 with TRBJ1-5; D gene uncertain. Trimming stripped 4 bases from V and 6 bases from J, with 7 bases between. The CDR3 loop spans 12 amino acids. CDR3 protein: CASSSGVQPQHF. The CDR3 region has the DNA TGTGCCAGCAGTTCGGGAGTTCAGCCCCAGCATTTT.

The chain is built from TRBV9 and TRBJ2-7; D is possibly TRBD1 (5 bases). The germline V gene has CDR1 SGDLS and CDR2 YYNGEE. CDR3 size: 16 residues. The V gene lost 0 bases and the J gene lost 2 bases, with 15 bases spanning the gap. In DNA form, the CDR3 reads TGTGCCAGCAGCGTAGCTGGGCAGGGCACCCCCTACGAGCAGTACTTC. This translates into CASSVAGQGTPYEQYF.

V gene TRBV13 combines with J gene TRBJ1-2; 9 positions match TRBD1. This CDR3 is 17 amino acids long. V trimming: 1 base; J trimming: 4 bases; junction bases outside the gene matches: 10. CDR1 is PRHDT, CDR2 FYEKMQ, per germline (reference sequence). DNA of the CDR3: TGTGCCAGCAGCTTAGCATCCGGGACAGGGTACAGCTATGGCTACACCTTC. Amino acid sequence: CASSLASGTGYSYGYTF.

There are a few counts of this clone. The chain has TRBV29-1 and TRBJ1-5; no clear D gene. Between the trimmed V and J ends, which lost 7 bases and 3 bases, there was a span of 13 bases. This CDR3 region has 13 residues. Germline CDR1 and CDR2: SQVTM and ANQGSEA. The CDR3 bases are TGCAGCGCGTCGGAGGGTCTCAATCAGCCCCAGCATTTT. It codes for CSASEGLNQPQHF.

V is TRBV7-2 and J is TRBJ2-5, with 7 bases fitting TRBD2. CDR3 length: 15 residues. The germline gives CDR1 SGHTA, CDR2 FQGNSA. V lost 5 bases, J lost 2 bases, and 8 bases stayed unmatched. The CDR3 coding sequence is TGTGCCAGCAGCCCCCCGTGGGGGGGTCAAGAGACCCAGTACTTC. Translating it yields CASSPPWGGQETQYF.

The chain combines TRBV30 with TRBJ1-5; TRBD1 is a possible D gene (5 bases). Trimming removed 0 bases from V and 3 bases from J, with 9 bases in between. This CDR3 region has 14 residues. Germline CDR1 reads GTSNPN; CDR2 reads SVGIG (reference sequence). CDR3 in amino acids: CAWSVRGLNQPQHF. CDR3 sequence (DNA): TGTGCCTGGAGTGTGCGGGGCCTCAATCAGCCCCAGCATTTT.

This clone was detected only once. The V gene is TRBV27, the J gene TRBJ2-1; 9 bases agree with TRBD1. With V trimmed by 8 bases and J by 5 bases, 10 bases remained unmatched. This CDR3 comprises 15 residues. Per the germline V gene, CDR1 is MNHEY and CDR2 is SMNVEV (reference sequence). The DNA for the CDR3 is TGTGCCAGCGGGATTGGGACAGGGACACACAATGAGCAGTTCTTC. Translated, it gives CASGIGTGTHNEQFF.

The chain is built from TRBV16 and TRBJ1-4; D is undetermined. Trimming shortened V by 0 bases and J by 7 bases, and 15 bases separated the two germline ends. Germline V gene sequence: CDR1 KGHSY, CDR2 FQNENV. The length of the CDR3 is 16 residues. The CDR3 sequence is CASSQSRSSSGEKLFF. The CDR3 DNA sequence: TGTGCCAGCAGCCAATCCCGGTCCTCTTCCGGTGAAAAACTGTTTTTT.

DNA of the CDR3: TGTGCCAGCAGCCCAGGGACAGGGAATGAAAAACTGTTTTTT. Translation gives CASSPGTGNEKLFF. The J gene is TRBJ1-4, the V gene TRBV3-1 (or the pseudogene TRBV3-2); 9 bases are shared with TRBD1. Germline V gene sequence: CDR1 LGHDT, CDR2 YNNKEL (reference sequence). The CDR3 is 14 amino acids. V dropped 4 bases and J dropped 5; count of bases not matched to a gene: 2.

The chain employs TRBV25-1 and TRBJ2-2; TRBD2 matches at 10 bases. The junction had 1 base not matched to a gene; V was cut back by 0 bases and J by 3 bases. The CDR3 sequence is 16 residues long. CDR1 and CDR2 (germline): MGHDK, SYGVNS. CDR3 residues: CASSEYLAGDTGELFF. CDR3 in DNA: TGTGCCAGCAGTGAATATCTAGCGGGGGACACCGGGGAGCTGTTTTTT. The complete variable domain, with remaining parts taken from reference TRBV25-1 and TRBJ2-2, reads EADIYQTPRYLVIGTGKKITLECSQTMGHDKMYWYQQDPGMELHLIHYSYGVNSTEKGDLSSESTVSRIRTEHFPLTLESARPSHTSQYLCASSEYLAGDTGELFFGEGSRLTVL.

The rearrangement links TRBV20-1 to TRBJ2-3; tentative D call: TRBD1 (5 bases). This CDR3 is built from 13 residues. V was pared by 3 bases and J by 1 base, with 8 bases between. Germline loops: CDR1 DFQATT, CDR2 SNEGSKA (reference sequence). CDR3 residues: CSASRGRTDTQYF. The CDR3, as DNA: TGCAGTGCTAGTAGGGGTCGCACAGATACGCAGTATTTT.

The V call is TRBV24-1, the J call TRBJ2-1; TRBD2 matches 13 bases. The CDR3 spans 19 residues. Trimming cost V 3 bases and J 4 bases; bases outside gene matches: 11. Germline assignment: CDR1 KGHDR and CDR2 SFDVKD. The CDR3 here is CATSDMYVGGLAGYNEQFF. In nucleotides, the CDR3 is TGTGCCACCAGTGATATGTATGTGGGGGGACTAGCGGGATACAATGAGCAGTTCTTC.

The table lists this clone with a few counts. The CDR3 region has the DNA TGTGCCAGCAGATCTAGCGGTCAAGAGACCCAGTACTTC. This codes for CASRSSGQETQYF. The chain is built from TRBV7-2 and TRBJ2-5, with 7 bases that match TRBD2. Germline values: CDR1 SGHTA, CDR2 FQGNSA. V lost 6 bases, J lost 2 bases, and 3 bases stayed unmatched. CDR3 length: 13 residues.